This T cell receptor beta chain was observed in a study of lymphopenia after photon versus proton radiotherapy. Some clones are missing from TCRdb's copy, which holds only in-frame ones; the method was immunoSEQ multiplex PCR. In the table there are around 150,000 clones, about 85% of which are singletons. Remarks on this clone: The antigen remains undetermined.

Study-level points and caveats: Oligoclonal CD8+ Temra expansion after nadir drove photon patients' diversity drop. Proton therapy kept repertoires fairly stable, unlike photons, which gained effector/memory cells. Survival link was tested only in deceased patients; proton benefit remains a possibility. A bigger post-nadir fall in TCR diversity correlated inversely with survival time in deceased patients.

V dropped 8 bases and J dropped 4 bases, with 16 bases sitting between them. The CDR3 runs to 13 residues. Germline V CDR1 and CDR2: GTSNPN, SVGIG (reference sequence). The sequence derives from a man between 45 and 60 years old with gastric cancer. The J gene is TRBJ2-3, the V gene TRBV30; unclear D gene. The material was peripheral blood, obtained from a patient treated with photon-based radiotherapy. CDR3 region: CALTGFNSDTQYF. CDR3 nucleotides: TGTGCCCTTACCGGGTTCAACTCAGATACGCAGTATTTT.